The 15 T cell receptor beta chains given below trace back to one sample, sequenced in a study of T cell repertoires in cytomegalovirus infection. One entry per CDR3 protein results from TCRdb running MiXCR on the reads. The sample lists 450,000 to 550,000 distinct CDR3 sequences; 15% to 20% were seen once. The sample taken for sequencing was CD8+ T cells from PBMCs. The receptors shown here come from a human donor in good health (CMV status not recorded). Some clones in this sample may be carry-over from other donors' samples.

The chain links TRBV4-1 to TRBJ1-2; 8 nucleotides match TRBD1. Trimming at V came to 1 base and at J to 4 bases, leaving 2 bases not matched to a gene. This CDR3 is 14 amino acids long. In germline, CDR1 is MGHRA, CDR2 YSYEKL. The CDR3 protein is CASSQGGQAYGYTF. CDR3 bases: TGCGCCAGCAGCCAAGGGGGACAGGCCTATGGCTACACCTTC.

Many counts were recorded for this clonotype. The rearrangement uses TRBV7-3 and TRBJ2-5; TRBD2 matches at 10 bases. CDR1 SGHTA and CDR2 FQGTGA come from the germline V gene. With 0 bases clipped from V and 5 bases from J, the junction kept 3 bases outside the gene matches. The CDR3 is 15 amino acids. CDR3 region: CASSLTGTSAETQYF. CDR3 sequence (DNA): TGTGCCAGCAGCTTAACAGGGACTAGCGCGGAGACCCAGTACTTC.

The V and J genes are TRBV6-6 and TRBJ2-7; no clear D gene. The CDR3 is made up of 13 amino acids. From germline, CDR1 is MNHNY and CDR2 SVGAGI (reference sequence). Trimming removed 5 bases at V and 1 base at J, with 9 bases between. The DNA for the CDR3 is TGTGCCAGCAGTAGCGTCGATTCCTACGAGCAGTACTTC. The encoded protein is CASSSVDSYEQYF.

In this sample, this clonotype turned up many times. CDR3 sequence: CASSLVTGSYNEQFF. CDR3 sequence (DNA): TGTGCCAGCAGCTTAGTTACGGGCTCCTACAATGAGCAGTTCTTC. The genes are TRBV11-2 and TRBJ2-1; D gene uncertain. CDR1 and CDR2 from the germline V gene are SGHAT and FQNNGV. The CDR3 contains 15 residues. Trimming cost V 1 base and J 0 bases, with 7 bases left between them.

This chain joins TRBV11-3 and TRBJ2-3, with D possibly being TRBD1 or TRBD2 (6 bases each). Germline CDR1 and CDR2: SGHNT and YENEEA. V lost 4 bases and J lost 3, with 14 bases in between. CDR3 length: 15 residues. Here the CDR3 reads CASSSLEGGTDTQYF. DNA of the CDR3: TGTGCCAGCAGCTCCCTGGAGGGGGGAACAGATACGCAGTATTTT.

This clonotype was picked up many times. The rearrangement links TRBV4-1 to TRBJ1-1; D is undetermined. The CDR3 loop spans 15 amino acids. Between the trimmed V and J ends, which lost 0 bases and 1 base, there was a span of 9 bases. Germline-derived CDR1 and CDR2 are MGHRA and YSYEKL. CDR3 sequence (DNA): TGCGCCAGCAGCCAAGATACTGCACAGAACACTGAAGCTTTCTTT. This sequence encodes CASSQDTAQNTEAFF.

This clonotype was recorded at least ten times. The chain couples TRBV6-5 to TRBJ2-3; 7 bases fit TRBD2. CDR3 length: 17 residues. The V gene's germline CDR1 is MNHEY and CDR2 SVGAGI. V was pared by 0 bases and J by 1 base, with 7 bases of the junction left unmatched. This chain's CDR3 is CASSYSRLAGGTDTQYF. The DNA for the CDR3 is TGTGCCAGCAGTTACTCGAGGTTGGCGGGGGGCACAGATACGCAGTATTTT.

In its sample, this clonotype was seen a few times. The chain couples TRBV6-5 to TRBJ1-2; no clear D. The CDR3 consists of 15 residues. Germline V gene data show CDR1 as MNHEY and CDR2 as SVGAGI. Trimming removed 6 bases from V and 2 bases from J, with 16 bases in between. DNA for the CDR3: TGTGCCAGCAGGGAATCTTCTCCCAGAAACTATGGCTACACCTTC. Its translation: CASRESSPRNYGYTF.

This clonotype was detected many times. The V call is TRBV24-1, the J call TRBJ2-7; tentatively, D is TRBD1 (7 bases). The length of the CDR3 is 13 residues. Germline-derived CDR1 and CDR2 are KGHDR and SFDVKD. The CDR3 DNA reads as TGTGCTACGGGGGACAGTACCTCCTACGAGCAGTACTTC. Its protein is CATGDSTSYEQYF.

This clonotype was observed at least ten times. The chain links TRBV28 to TRBJ2-7; 7 bases agree with TRBD2. CDR1 is MDHEN and CDR2 is SYDVKM in the germline V gene. V shed 7 bases and J 4 bases; nucleotides not matched to a gene: 10. There are 14 residues in the CDR3. The DNA of the CDR3 is TGTGCCAGCAAAGGGGTGGGAGGGAGGTACGAGCAGTACTTC. Encoded protein: CASKGVGGRYEQYF.

V and J are TRBV20-1 and TRBJ1-1; D is unresolved. Germline CDR1 DFQATT, CDR2 SNEGSKA (reference sequence). Trimming left V 2 bases short and J 4 bases short, with 8 bases between. The CDR3 is 12 residues long. CDR3: CSARMIITEAFF. The CDR3 DNA reads TGCAGTGCTAGAATGATAATCACTGAAGCTTTCTTT.

The table lists this clonotype with a few counts. The chain combines TRBV7-6 with TRBJ2-3; D might be TRBD1 or TRBD2, each matching 6 bases. Trimming removed 3 bases at V and 5 bases at J, with 12 bases between. This CDR3 has 14 amino acids. Germline CDR1 is SGHVS and CDR2 is FNYEAQ. CDR3 in amino acids: CASSFLEGGDTQYF. The CDR3 DNA reads TGTGCCAGCAGCTTCCTTGAGGGGGGAGATACGCAGTATTTT.

This clonotype was found many times. The chain combines TRBV20-1 with TRBJ1-1, with D possibly being TRBD1 (5 bases). The CDR3 contains 16 residues. V lost 1 base, J lost 0 bases, and 15 bases lay in between. CDR1 is DFQATT and CDR2 is SNEGSKA in the germline V gene (reference sequence). The CDR3 sequence is CSARGILQEMNTEAFF. The DNA of the CDR3 is TGCAGTGCTAGAGGGATCCTACAGGAAATGAACACTGAAGCTTTCTTT.

In its sample, this clonotype was seen many times. The V and J genes are TRBV6-1 and TRBJ2-7; D is unresolved. The length of the CDR3 is 15 residues. The germline V gene has CDR1 MNHNS and CDR2 SASEGT. Trimming took off 5 bases at V and 2 bases at J, with 16 bases between the two ends. The CDR3 spells CASSKDKRGPYEQYF. In DNA form, the CDR3 reads TGTGCCAGCAGTAAAGACAAGAGAGGCCCCTACGAGCAGTACTTC.

Comment on this clonotype: The germline gene is not matched at one end of the junction; a read error may be the cause. The gene calls are TRBV27 and TRBJ1-1, with TRBD1 matching over 10 bases. Germline V gives CDR1 MNHEY, CDR2 SMNVEV (reference sequence). The CDR3 runs 14 residues. This chain's CDR3 is CASSSGQGNTEASF. CDR3 DNA sequence: TGTGCCAGCAGTTCGGGACAGGGGAACACTGAAGCTTCCTTT.